One and the same sample provided the 31 T cell receptor beta chains below, sequenced in a study of neurological immune-mediated disorders. TCRdb re-derived calls from the 5' RACE reads in MiXCR, one entry per CDR3 protein. The data hold some 47,000 distinct CDR3 sequences, with about a fifth observed a single time. The time point was: technical triplicate 3. The sequenced material came from PBMCs. The receptors shown here come from a man aged 55-75 years with HTLV-1-associated myelopathy (HAM/TSP).

This clonotype was counted many times. The rearrangement joins TRBV5-6 to TRBJ2-2, with D perhaps matching TRBD1 (5 bases). V lost 4 bases to trimming and J lost 2 bases, with 18 bases between them. The germline gives CDR1 SGHDT, CDR2 YYEEEE. This CDR3 comprises 17 residues. In DNA, the CDR3 is TGTGCCAGCAGCCTAGGGGTCTTCCGGCCTAACACCGGGGAGCTGTTTTTT. Translated: CASSLGVFRPNTGELFF.

This clonotype is judged medium-sized (0.01 to 0.1%). The chain links TRBV6-5 to TRBJ2-1, with 7 bases matching TRBD2. The trim removed 6 bases at V and 0 bases at J, leaving 8 bases unmatched. The CDR3 is 16 residues long. Germline V gene sequence: CDR1 MNHEY, CDR2 SVGAGI. The CDR3 loop is CASRGRGRDSYNEQFF. CDR3 in DNA: TGTGCCAGCAGGGGTCGGGGGAGGGACTCCTACAATGAGCAGTTCTTC.

The chain recombines TRBV5-1 with TRBJ2-1, with TRBD2 identical over 9 bases. This CDR3 region has 15 residues. The J segment lost 4 bases and the V segment lost 4 bases, leaving 6 bases of the junction unmatched. The germline V gene has CDR1 SGHRS and CDR2 YFSETQ. CDR3 sequence (DNA): TGCGCCAGCAGCAGGATAGCGGGAGATTACAATGAGCAGTTCTTC. Amino acids: CASSRIAGDYNEQFF.

This clonotype was seen repeatedly, ten times or more. The chain recombines TRBV5-1 with TRBJ2-1, with 16 bases lining up with TRBD2. V lost 4 bases, J lost 7 bases, and 5 bases stayed unmatched. The CDR3 has 16 amino acids. Germline CDR1 and CDR2: SGHRS and YFSETQ. CDR3 DNA sequence: TGCGCCAGCAGCATGGGACTAGCGGGAGGGAATAATGAGCAGTTCTTC. It yields the protein CASSMGLAGGNNEQFF.

The chain joins TRBV11-2 to TRBJ2-2; the D is unclear. This CDR3 is built from 14 residues. Germline loops: CDR1 SGHAT, CDR2 FQNNGV. With 5 bases removed from V and 1 base from J, the gap between germline ends came to 8 bases. CDR3 sequence reads: CASSPQQNTGELFF. The CDR3 DNA sequence: TGTGCCAGCAGCCCTCAACAGAACACCGGGGAGCTGTTTTTT.

This clonotype was seen ten or more times. This chain connects TRBV12-3 or TRBV12-4 to TRBJ1-5; D is uncertain. Deletions cut 3 bases from V and 3 bases from J, with 9 bases between. The CDR3 is 14 amino acids. The CDR3 bases are TGTGCCAGCAGTTTTGGGCAGACCAATCAGCCCCAGCATTTT. As protein: CASSFGQTNQPQHF.

The sample holds one count of this clonotype. The rearrangement links TRBV20-1 to TRBJ2-1; D is possibly TRBD1 or TRBD2 (5 bases each). The CDR3 contains 14 residues. Germline CDR1 reads DFQATT; CDR2 reads SNEGSKA (reference sequence). V gave up 1 base and J gave up 6 bases, with 13 bases separating them. For the CDR3, the DNA is TGCAGTGCTAGAGCGCCGAGGGGTTCCAATGAGCAGTTCTTC. Protein product: CSARAPRGSNEQFF.

This clonotype was detected many times. The V gene is TRBV5-1, the J gene TRBJ2-2; the match to TRBD1 covers 7 bases. This CDR3 has 14 amino acids. Germline trimming cut 4 bases from V and 3 bases from J; bases unmatched to any gene: 3. Germline lookup yields CDR1 SGHRS and CDR2 YFSETQ. CDR3 sequence reads: CASSRTGDTGELFF. The CDR3 region has the DNA TGCGCCAGCAGCAGGACAGGAGACACCGGGGAGCTGTTTTTT.

The chain links TRBV20-1 to TRBJ2-3, with 12 bases identical to TRBD2. This CDR3 region has 15 residues. The germline V gene encodes CDR1 DFQATT and CDR2 SNEGSKA (reference sequence). The V and J ends lost 6 bases and 7 bases, in that order; junction bases with no gene match: 11. CDR3 protein: CSAFLAGGASYTQYF. The DNA for the CDR3 is TGCAGTGCGTTTCTAGCGGGGGGGGCATCCTATACGCAGTATTTT.

This clonotype was observed many times. The rearrangement uses TRBV4-2 and TRBJ1-5; 8 positions match TRBD1. Germline assignment: CDR1 LGHNA and CDR2 YNFKEQ. The J segment lost 5 bases and the V segment lost 4 bases, leaving 4 bases of the junction unmatched. This CDR3 has 14 residues. CDR3 loop: CASSPGQGDQPQHF. The DNA for the CDR3 is TGTGCCAGCAGCCCCGGACAGGGAGATCAGCCCCAGCATTTT.

A few counts support this clonotype. The chain joins TRBV2 to TRBJ2-1; D may be TRBD1 (6 bases). Trimming left V 3 bases short and J 5 bases short, with 8 bases between. This CDR3 is built from 13 residues. The V gene's germline CDR1 is SNHLY and CDR2 FYNNEI. Written as DNA, the CDR3 is TGTGCCAGCAGTGACACAGGGCACAATGAGCAGTTCTTC. It codes for CASSDTGHNEQFF.

This clonotype occurred many times. The chain combines TRBV2 with TRBJ2-1; D ambiguous. The CDR3 sequence is 13 residues long. V gave up 0 bases and J gave up 8 bases, with 8 bases separating them. The V gene's germline CDR1 is SNHLY and CDR2 FYNNEI. CDR3 bases: TGTGCCAGCAGTGAAGCGCTACGGGATGAGCAGTTCTTC. As protein: CASSEALRDEQFF.

As to this clonotype: At one boundary the junction diverges from the germline segment, which might be a read error. This rearrangement joins TRBV5-5 to TRBJ1-1; the D is unclear. Germline CDR1 reads SGHKS; CDR2 reads YYEKEE (reference sequence). This CDR3 region has 11 residues. This CDR3 reads CSSSFNSPAFF. The CDR3 nucleotides are TGTTCCAGCAGCTTTAATTCTCCGGCTTTCTTT.

The chain recombines TRBV7-9 with TRBJ1-4, with D unclear. Germline CDR1 is SEHNR and CDR2 is FQNEAQ (reference sequence). With 2 bases removed from V and 8 bases from J, the gap between germline ends came to 12 bases. The CDR3 has 14 residues. The CDR3 region is CASSLRKDREKLFF. The DNA for the CDR3 is TGTGCCAGCAGCTTACGGAAGGATAGAGAAAAACTGTTTTTT.

The sample holds many counts of this clonotype. The chain couples TRBV4-1 to TRBJ2-7, with D perhaps matching TRBD1 (6 bases). Germline V lookup: CDR1 MGHRA, CDR2 YSYEKL. V lost 3 bases and J lost 5, with 20 bases in between. This CDR3 has 16 amino acids. CDR3 coding DNA: TGCGCCAGCAGCCACGCCTTGACACAGGGCCCCAACGAGCAGTACTTC. Translation gives CASSHALTQGPNEQYF.

The chain joins TRBV29-1 to TRBJ1-1; 7 bases are a match to TRBD1. CDR1 and CDR2 from the germline V gene are SQVTM and ANQGSEA. The CDR3 loop spans 12 amino acids. Trimming took 5 bases from V and 10 from J; bases not matched to a gene: 10. In nucleotides, the CDR3 is TGCAGCGTTTGGGAAGAACAGGGGACAGCTTTCTTT. It encodes CSVWEEQGTAFF.

The J gene is TRBJ2-7, the V gene TRBV24-1; 8 bases are a match to TRBD1. The germline V gene has CDR1 KGHDR and CDR2 SFDVKD. V was pared by 6 bases and J by 4 bases, with 10 bases of the junction left unmatched. CDR3 size: 15 residues. The CDR3 region is CATSSTGTGAYEQYF. CDR3 nucleotide sequence: TGTGCCACCAGTTCAACCGGGACAGGAGCTTACGAGCAGTACTTC.

This clonotype was recorded many times. This rearrangement joins TRBV5-6 to TRBJ2-3; D uncertain. CDR1 is SGHDT, CDR2 YYEEEE, per germline. There are 13 residues in the CDR3. V was shortened by 4 bases and J by 4 bases, with 10 bases between the two germline ends. CDR3 nucleotide sequence: TGTGCCAGCAGCCCGTGGAGCGCAGATACGCAGTATTTT. Protein: CASSPWSADTQYF. Based on the CDR3 plus reference TRBV5-6 and TRBJ2-3, the full variable domain is DAGVTQSPTHLIKTRGQQVTLRCSPKSGHDTVSWYQQALGQGPQFIFQYYEEEERQRGNFPDRFSGHQFPNYSSELNVNALLLGDSALYLCASSPWSADTQYFGPGTRLTVL.

In its sample, this clonotype was seen many times. The V gene is TRBV12-3 or TRBV12-4, the J gene TRBJ2-1; D tentatively reads TRBD1 or TRBD2 (5 bases each). V shed 2 bases and J shed 7 bases, with 15 bases lying between them. The CDR3 has 15 residues. The CDR3 DNA reads TGTGCCAGCAGTTTATATGTCCGGGGCGGGAATGAGCAGTTCTTC. The encoded protein is CASSLYVRGGNEQFF.

This clonotype occurred many times. The V call is TRBV29-1, the J call TRBJ1-5; D remains ambiguous. Germline CDR1 reads SQVTM; CDR2 reads ANQGSEA. The V end lost 6 bases, the J end lost 10 bases, and 16 bases lay between the germline ends. CDR3 length equals 12 residues. The CDR3 nucleotides are TGCAGCGTCCAAGCGGCTCTTGGACCCCAGCATTTT. It encodes CSVQAALGPQHF.

Note on this clonotype: A junction end diverges from the germline sequence, so it may reflect a read error. V usage is TRBV15 and J usage is TRBJ2-5; the D is unclear. Germline V gene sequence: CDR1 LNHNV, CDR2 YYDKDF (reference sequence). The CDR3 spans 14 residues. CDR3 sequence (DNA): TGTTCCACCAGCAGAGAACCTAAGATCGAGACCCAGTACTTC. Translated: CSTSREPKIETQYF.

The V call is TRBV20-1, the J call TRBJ2-5; 11 nucleotides line up with TRBD2. J lost 5 bases, V lost 7 bases, and 9 bases had no gene match. Germline-derived CDR1 and CDR2 are DFQATT and SNEGSKA (reference sequence). The CDR3 has 14 residues. DNA of the CDR3: TGCAGTGGGATAGCGGGAGGGCCCGGGGAGACCCAGTACTTC. Translation gives CSGIAGGPGETQYF.

The table lists this clonotype with many counts. V usage is TRBV28 and J usage is TRBJ2-7; 11 positions match TRBD2. Germline CDR1 and CDR2: MDHEN and SYDVKM. The J segment lost 3 bases and the V segment lost 4 bases, leaving 8 bases of the junction unmatched. The CDR3 runs 16 residues. CDR3 DNA sequence: TGTGCCAGCAGTTCGCCGGGACTAGCGGCATTCTACGAGCAGTACTTC. Its protein is CASSSPGLAAFYEQYF.

This chain connects TRBV29-1 to TRBJ2-5; no definite D call. V was trimmed by 6 bases and J by 2 bases, leaving 13 bases between them. CDR1 and CDR2 from the germline V gene are SQVTM and ANQGSEA. CDR3 size: 13 residues. CDR3 in amino acids: CSVVTYRQETQYF. In DNA form, the CDR3 reads TGCAGCGTCGTAACATACAGACAAGAGACCCAGTACTTC.

In its sample, this clonotype was seen many times. This chain links TRBV10-3 with TRBJ2-5; D unclear. The CDR3 length is 12 residues. CDR1 ENHRY and CDR2 SYGVKD come from the germline V gene. Trimming pared 8 bases from V and 3 bases from J, leaving 10 bases between. The CDR3 is CAIRANKETQYF. The DNA of the CDR3 is TGTGCCATCCGAGCGAATAAAGAGACCCAGTACTTC.

This clonotype has at least ten counts. The chain combines TRBV7-9 with TRBJ2-1, with 10 bases identical to TRBD2. This CDR3 is 16 amino acids long. V lost 4 bases, J lost 1 base, and 4 bases stayed unmatched. The V gene's germline CDR1 is SEHNR and CDR2 FQNEAQ (reference sequence). CDR3 DNA sequence: TGTGCCAGCAGCTACAAACTAGCGGGGTCCTACAATGAGCAGTTCTTC. Amino acids: CASSYKLAGSYNEQFF.

The table lists this clonotype with many counts. The rearrangement links TRBV6-1 to TRBJ2-1, with TRBD2 as a possible D gene (6 bases). Trimming left V 11 bases short and J 5 bases short, with 13 bases between. The CDR3 extends over 12 amino acids. Germline CDR1 reads MNHNS; CDR2 reads SASEGT. CDR3 nucleotide sequence: TGTGCCGCTCCCGGGGGAAACAATGAGCAGTTCTTC. Amino acid sequence: CAAPGGNNEQFF.

The sample holds many counts of this clonotype. The chain recombines TRBV6-5 with TRBJ1-6; possibly TRBD1 for D (5 bases). The CDR3 is made up of 13 amino acids. The ends were cut back, 7 bases at V and 9 bases at J, with 13 bases in the middle. Germline-derived CDR1 and CDR2 are MNHEY and SVGAGI. CDR3 sequence reads: CASTRGGGSPLHF. CDR3 bases: TGTGCCAGCACAAGGGGAGGAGGTTCACCCCTCCACTTT.

This clonotype was counted ten times or more. The V and J genes are TRBV5-1 and TRBJ2-3, with D possibly matching TRBD2 (5 bases). The germline V gene encodes CDR1 SGHRS and CDR2 YFSETQ. The CDR3 is made up of 15 amino acids. The V gene lost 4 bases and the J gene lost 2 bases, with 14 bases spanning the gap. CDR3 bases: TGCGCCAGCAGCCGGACTGGACGGAACACAGATACGCAGTATTTT. Protein sequence: CASSRTGRNTDTQYF.

This clonotype was recorded at least ten times. This chain joins TRBV5-1 and TRBJ2-3; D not certain. The CDR3 sequence is 15 residues long. In germline, CDR1 is SGHRS, CDR2 YFSETQ. Between the trimmed V and J ends, which lost 0 bases and 6 bases, there was a span of 14 bases. The CDR3 DNA reads as TGCGCCAGCAGCTTGGCCAGCTTCTCCATGGATACGCAGTATTTT. Protein product: CASSLASFSMDTQYF. The full variable domain, completed using reference TRBV5-1 and TRBJ2-3, is KAGVTQTPRYLIKTRGQQVTLSCSPISGHRSVSWYQQTPGQGLQFLFEYFSETQRNKGNFPGRFSGRQFSNSRSEMNVSTLELGDSALYLCASSLASFSMDTQYFGPGTRLTVL.

The chain has TRBV19 and TRBJ2-4, with a tentative D call TRBD2 (5 bases). The CDR3 length is 13 residues. With 6 bases removed from V and 7 bases from J, the gap between germline ends came to 13 bases. Germline assignment: CDR1 LNHDA and CDR2 SQIVND (reference sequence). The CDR3 loop reads CASRGLAANIQYF. In nucleotides, the CDR3 is TGTGCCAGTAGAGGACTGGCGGCTAACATTCAGTACTTC. Combining the CDR3 with reference TRBV19 and TRBJ2-4 gives the whole variable domain DGGITQSPKYLFRKEGQNVTLSCEQNLNHDAMYWYRQDPGQGLRLIYYSQIVNDFQKGDIAEGYSVSREKKESFPLTVTSAQKNPTAFYLCASRGLAANIQYFGAGTRLSVL.